Sequencing of this TCR beta chain was carried out in a study of shared clonotypes between healthy human individuals (TCRdb year 2020). Study-wide context: The cohort included three men and two women between 18 and 49 years of age. Between about 0.8 and 9.5 billion PBMCs per donor were obtained by leukapheresis. To estimate repertoire size and how much clonotypes are shared between individuals, the study performed deep sequencing of blood TCR repertoires from roughly five healthy adults. Per donor, three plates each were used for CD4 naive and CD4 memory, two for CD8 naive, and one for CD8 memory. To increase sequencing depth and limit assay-specific biases, different laboratories used diverse techniques to prepare libraries and sequence TCR repertoires. The research as a whole found: Based on pairwise subsampling, the degree of clonotype sharing among donors was expected to be affected by sequencing depth. Because the study included only a small number of donors, the genetic and exposure-history diversity represented was limited. Incomplete sequencing was indicated by rarefaction of sorted-subset datasets, despite the large sequencing depth. Estimated clonotype richness was generally larger for naive than for memory subsets. Sampling was restricted to blood, and TCR repertoires in tissue are likely to differ from TCR repertoires in blood. Clonotypes shared by all four sorted-subset donors showed higher generation probabilities than non-shared clonotypes. Across several donors, around 5% of naive CD4, roughly 3.5% of naive CD8, about 2.3% of memory CD4, and approximately 0.4% of memory CD8 clonotypes were shared.

Note on this clone: Its antigen target is currently unknown. Base qualities are not recorded, but no much larger clone differs from it by a single base.

CD8 naive samples were obtained by positive selection for CCR7 among CD45RO-negative cells, yielding a CD45RA+CCR7+ population from which TemRA cells were excluded. The donors were healthy, HIV-negative adults who had no recently reported acute infections or vaccinations. Only Caucasian adults living in Nashville, Tennessee, USA were represented among the donors. Blood was obtained by leukapheresis, after which PBMCs were separated by Ficoll-Histopaque density gradient centrifugation and cryopreserved in liquid nitrogen vapor phase. Purity and quantity of every magnetically sorted T cell population were checked by analytical flow cytometry. Genomic DNA was isolated from each sorted fraction and quantified by UV absorbance on a Nanodrop 2000c. TCR CDR3 regions were amplified from genomic DNA by multiplex PCR using the deep immunoSEQ assay. Extracted genomic DNA from each cell subset was spread evenly across all wells of several immunoSEQ 96-well plates, with each plate serving as a replicate. Each replicate PCR for sorted subsets received roughly 200 ng genomic DNA, equal to roughly 33,000 T cell genomes. Purified libraries were quantified with a Qubit 3.0 fluorometer, sized on a Bioanalyzer 2100, and re-quantified with the KAPA Library Quantification kit. Every immunoSEQ 96-well plate was sequenced on a dedicated single-read 150-cycle Illumina NextSeq 550 flow cell. The original pipeline was this. Because the immunoSEQ output held only junctional sequences and lacked quality scores, the filtering could not match the filtering applied to full-length reads. To assign V/J genes and CDR3, sequences were annotated against IMGT germline references using PyIR, a Python wrapper for IgBLAST v1.9. Any read was removed if the V/J assignment was weak (E-value above 1e-6), the CDR3 was missing, or the read contained stop codons, out-of-frame junctions, or ambiguous translated residues. V3J clonotypes were defined as sequences sharing an identical inferred V gene, J gene, and CDR3 amino acid sequence. To compute the percentage overlap between repertoires, the number of shared unique clonotypes was divided by the size of the smaller repertoire. RTK rarefaction, the Chao1 estimator, and Recon v2.1 estimates of unobserved clonotypes were used to assess repertoire richness. For all TCRbeta clonotypes obtained by the gDNA method from several donors, generation probabilities were computed with OLGA. The table was pulled from immuneACCESS by TCRdb, which kept in-frame rearrangements only. Such tables lose some clones; where checked, under half of the loss comes from unresolved V genes, and the rest has no known cause. The D gene and trimming were derived from the DNA, and the V and J assignments and clone size from that table. The sample profile shows a few million clones; just over 90% of them were found once. The top ten clones comprise around 1.8% of the sample.

The CDR3 measures 15 amino acids from cysteine to phenylalanine. Left in the record is the CDR3 DNA by itself, 45 bases read in frame from the first base. V is pruned by 4 bases and J by 3 bases, leaving 5 bases of the junction without a gene match. The germline V gene encodes CDR1 SGHTS and CDR2 YDEGEE. Sequenced material: naive CD8+ T cells from PBMCs. The meaning of the sample's cell subset or site label: CD45RA+CCR7+. The chain is assembled from TRBV5-8 and TRBJ2-1; 9 bases in the junction line up with TRBD1. This TCR came from a man between 18 and 35 years old in good health. Some clones in this sample may be carry-over from other donors' samples. The DNA sequence is TGTGCCAGCAGCAATGGACAGGGGATCTACAATGAGCAGTTCTTC. Translated, this gives CASSNGQGIYNEQFF.